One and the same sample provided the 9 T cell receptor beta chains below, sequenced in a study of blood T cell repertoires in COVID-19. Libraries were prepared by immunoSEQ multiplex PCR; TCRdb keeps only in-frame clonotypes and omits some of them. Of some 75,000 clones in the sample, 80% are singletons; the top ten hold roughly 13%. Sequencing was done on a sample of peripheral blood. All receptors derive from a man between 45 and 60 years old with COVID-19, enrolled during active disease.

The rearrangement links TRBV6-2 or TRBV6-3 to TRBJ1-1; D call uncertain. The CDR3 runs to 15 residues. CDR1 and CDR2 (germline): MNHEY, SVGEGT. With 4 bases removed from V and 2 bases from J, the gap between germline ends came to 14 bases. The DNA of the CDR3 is TGTGCCAGCAGTTCCCTGACGGAGCTTAACACTGAAGCTTTCTTT. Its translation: CASSSLTELNTEAFF.

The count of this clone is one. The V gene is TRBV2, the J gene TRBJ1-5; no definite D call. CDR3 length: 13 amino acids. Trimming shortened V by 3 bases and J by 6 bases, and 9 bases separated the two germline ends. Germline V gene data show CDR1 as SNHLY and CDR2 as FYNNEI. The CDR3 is CASSDGLVQPQHF. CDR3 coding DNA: TGTGCCAGCAGTGATGGGCTGGTTCAGCCCCAGCATTTT.

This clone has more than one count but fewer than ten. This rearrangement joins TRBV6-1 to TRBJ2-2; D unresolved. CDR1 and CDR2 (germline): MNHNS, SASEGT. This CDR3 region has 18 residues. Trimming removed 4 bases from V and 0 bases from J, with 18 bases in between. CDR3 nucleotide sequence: TGTGCCAGCAGTGGTTTCCCTAGGAGACGCGCGAACACCGGGGAGCTGTTTTTT. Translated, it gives CASSGFPRRRANTGELFF.

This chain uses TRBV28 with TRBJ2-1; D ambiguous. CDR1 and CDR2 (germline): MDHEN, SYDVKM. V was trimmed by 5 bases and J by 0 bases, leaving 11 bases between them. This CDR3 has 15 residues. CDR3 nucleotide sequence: TGTGCCAGCAGTCTTGCTGGCCGCTCCTACAATGAGCAGTTCTTC. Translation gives CASSLAGRSYNEQFF.

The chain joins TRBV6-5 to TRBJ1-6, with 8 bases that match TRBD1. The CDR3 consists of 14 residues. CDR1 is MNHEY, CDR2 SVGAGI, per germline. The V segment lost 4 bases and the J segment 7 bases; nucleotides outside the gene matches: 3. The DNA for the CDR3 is TGTGCCAGCAGTTCTGACAGGGGCAATTCACCCCTCCACTTT. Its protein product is CASSSDRGNSPLHF.

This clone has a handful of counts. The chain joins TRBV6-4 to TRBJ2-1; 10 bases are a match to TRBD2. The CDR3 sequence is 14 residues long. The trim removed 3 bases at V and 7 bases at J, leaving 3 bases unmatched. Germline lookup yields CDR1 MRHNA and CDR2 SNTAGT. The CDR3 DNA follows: TGTGCCAGCAGTGAAGCGGGAGGGGGAAATGAGCAGTTCTTC. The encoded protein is CASSEAGGGNEQFF.

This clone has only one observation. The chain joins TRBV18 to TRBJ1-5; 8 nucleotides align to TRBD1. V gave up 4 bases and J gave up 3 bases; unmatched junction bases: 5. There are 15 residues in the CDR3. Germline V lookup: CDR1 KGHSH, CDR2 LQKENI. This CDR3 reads CASSQGQEPNQPQHF. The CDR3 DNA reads TGTGCCAGCTCACAGGGACAGGAGCCCAATCAGCCCCAGCATTTT.

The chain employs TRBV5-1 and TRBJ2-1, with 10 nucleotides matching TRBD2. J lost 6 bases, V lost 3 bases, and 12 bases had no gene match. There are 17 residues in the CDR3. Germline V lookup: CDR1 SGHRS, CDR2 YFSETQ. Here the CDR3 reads CASSSTSGKMAGNEQFF. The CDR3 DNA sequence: TGCGCCAGCAGCTCTACTAGCGGGAAAATGGCGGGCAATGAGCAGTTCTTC.

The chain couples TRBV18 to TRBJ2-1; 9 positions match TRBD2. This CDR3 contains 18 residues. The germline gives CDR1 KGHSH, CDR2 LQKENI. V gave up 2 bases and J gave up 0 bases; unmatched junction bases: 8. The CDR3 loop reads CASSPSGASGASYNEQFF. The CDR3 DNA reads TGTGCCAGCTCACCAAGTGGTGCTAGCGGGGCCTCCTACAATGAGCAGTTCTTC.